This TCR beta chain was identified during a study of blood T cell repertoires in COVID-19 (dated by TCRdb to 2018 to 2020). In the study overall: Collaborator samples came from the United States, Italy and Spain and covered acute and convalescent phases of COVID-19. Where HLA class I and class II types were available, the types were taken from metadata supplied by the sample provider, not from assay-based typing. The dataset comprised deeply sampled blood TCRbeta repertoires from subjects exposed to, actively infected with, or recovered from COVID-19. The prospective study material was composed of cDNA or gDNA derived from T cells, B-cell-depleted T cells, or PBMCs. The samples were drawn from two sources: the first 160 participants of the ongoing ImmuneRACE study, and about 1,300 subjects contributed by 6 global collaborators. Nearly every sample came with metadata listing a de-identified subject ID, COVID-19 status, age in years and sex. The repertoires were made available in a free public database intended to serve as a resource for research on the immune response to SARS-CoV-2. Study-wide findings and limitations: The quantity of clinical and demographic metadata differed by source and by participant and was supplied without curation.

The immunoSEQ Assay, a bias-controlled multiplex PCR, was used to amplify TCRbeta CDR3 regions from genomic DNA. In the source study's methods: Within the assay, amplification of reference gene primers was used to estimate how many nucleated cells each sample contained. To quantify the absolute abundance of each unique TCRbeta CDR3 rearrangement, sequence reads were collapsed and filtered. For each sample, productive Simpson clonality was calculated by taking the square root of Simpson's diversity index across productive rearrangements. The table comes from immuneACCESS by way of TCRdb, which keeps in-frame sequences with V and J called. Part of the clones is missing from these tables; in studies checked, under half for an unresolved V gene and the rest for unknown reasons. The DNA was the basis for D and trimming; V, J and clone size are from that table. In this sample the table shows about 98,000 clones, 87% of which occur a single time. The ten largest make up about 4.2% of the sample.

The CDR3 has 11 amino acids, counting the end cysteine and phenylalanine. CDR3 DNA is the only sequence kept; it has 33 bases, read in frame from the first base. According to the germline V gene (reference sequence), CDR1 reads MNHEY and CDR2 reads SMNVEV. Deletion took 9 bases off V and 1 base off J, with a span of 6 bases between the germline ends. Collaborating institutions collected whole blood in K2EDTA tubes following their own protocols. Collaborator samples were shipped for TCRbeta analysis as frozen whole blood, isolated PBMCs, or DNA extracted from either sample type. In the case of this clone: Its antigen is unknown. No clone much larger than this one lies a single base away; base qualities are absent.

The chain couples TRBV27 to TRBJ1-1; TRBD1 is possibly the D segment (5 matching bases). The source of this sequence is a man between 65 and 79 years old with acute or convalescent COVID-19. Material for sequencing was peripheral blood. In nucleotides, the sequence is TGTGCCAGTGGGGCGAACACTGAAGCTTTCTTT. The translation is CASGANTEAFF.